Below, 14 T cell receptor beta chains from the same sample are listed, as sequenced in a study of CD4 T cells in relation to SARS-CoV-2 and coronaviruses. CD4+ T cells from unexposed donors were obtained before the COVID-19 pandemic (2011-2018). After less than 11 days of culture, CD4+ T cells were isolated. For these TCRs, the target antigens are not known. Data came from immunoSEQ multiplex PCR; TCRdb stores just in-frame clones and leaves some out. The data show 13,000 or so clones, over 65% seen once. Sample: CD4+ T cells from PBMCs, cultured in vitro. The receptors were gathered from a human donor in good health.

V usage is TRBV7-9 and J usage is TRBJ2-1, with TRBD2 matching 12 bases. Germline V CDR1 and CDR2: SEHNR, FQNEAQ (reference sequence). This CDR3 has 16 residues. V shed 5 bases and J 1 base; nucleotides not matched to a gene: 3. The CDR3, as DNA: TGTGCCAGCAGCGGACTAGCGGGAACTTCCTACAATGAGCAGTTCTTC. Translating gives CASSGLAGTSYNEQFF.

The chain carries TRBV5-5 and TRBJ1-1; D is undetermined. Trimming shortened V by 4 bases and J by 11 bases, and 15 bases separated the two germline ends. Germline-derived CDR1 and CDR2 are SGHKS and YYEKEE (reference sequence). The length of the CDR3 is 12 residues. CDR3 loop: CASSPPVGEAFF. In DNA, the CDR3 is TGTGCCAGCAGCCCGCCTGTCGGGGAGGCTTTCTTT.

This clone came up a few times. The CDR3 loop is CASSLPGGWDTEAFF. CDR3 nucleotide sequence: TGTGCCAGCAGCTTACCAGGGGGCTGGGACACTGAAGCTTTCTTT. The rearrangement uses TRBV5-6 and TRBJ1-1, with 8 bases aligning to TRBD1. The CDR3 is 15 amino acids. Germline V gene lookup returns CDR1 SGHDT and CDR2 YYEEEE. J was trimmed by 3 bases and V by 2 bases; bases with no gene match: 6.

The CDR3 protein is CASSEPQAGPVNEQFF. Written as DNA, the CDR3 is TGTGCCAGCAGCGAACCGCAGGCCGGGCCGGTCAATGAGCAGTTCTTC. This sequence joins TRBV14 and TRBJ2-1; D not resolved. The CDR3 contains 16 residues. Germline V gives CDR1 SGHDN, CDR2 FVKESK. Trimming pared 5 bases from V and 6 bases from J, leaving 20 bases between.

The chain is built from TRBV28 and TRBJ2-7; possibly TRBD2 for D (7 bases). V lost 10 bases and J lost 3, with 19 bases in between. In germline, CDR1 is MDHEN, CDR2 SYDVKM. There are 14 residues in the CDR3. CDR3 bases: TGTGCCACCGGGGGGACAACGAAAATCTACGAGCAGTACTTC. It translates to CATGGTTKIYEQYF.

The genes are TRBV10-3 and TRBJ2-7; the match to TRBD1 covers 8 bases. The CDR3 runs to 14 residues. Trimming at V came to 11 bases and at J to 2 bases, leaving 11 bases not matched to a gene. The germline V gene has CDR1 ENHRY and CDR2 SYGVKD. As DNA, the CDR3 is TGTGCCTCCTGGCAGGAACAGGGGGCCTACGAGCAGTACTTC. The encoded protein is CASWQEQGAYEQYF.

The CDR3 sequence is CAGPRAGSYNEQFF. CDR3 DNA sequence: TGTGCCGGACCTAGGGCGGGATCTTACAATGAGCAGTTCTTC. The rearrangement joins TRBV27 to TRBJ2-1; weak D call: TRBD2 (6 bases). V was clipped by 11 bases and J by 4 bases, with 18 bases between them. This CDR3 region has 14 residues. Germline values: CDR1 MNHEY, CDR2 SMNVEV (reference sequence).

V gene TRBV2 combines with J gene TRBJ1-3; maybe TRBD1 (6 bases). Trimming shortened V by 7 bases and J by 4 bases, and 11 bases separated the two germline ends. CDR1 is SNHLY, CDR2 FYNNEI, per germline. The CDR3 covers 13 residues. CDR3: CASKTGLGNTIYF. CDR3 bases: TGTGCCAGCAAAACAGGGCTAGGAAACACCATATATTTT.

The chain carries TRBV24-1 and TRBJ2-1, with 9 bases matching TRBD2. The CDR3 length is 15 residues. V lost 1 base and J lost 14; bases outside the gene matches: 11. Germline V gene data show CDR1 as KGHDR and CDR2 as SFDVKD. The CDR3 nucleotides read TGTGCCACCAGTGATTTACGAGGTAGCGGGAGCGATAAGTTCTTC. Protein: CATSDLRGSGSDKFF.

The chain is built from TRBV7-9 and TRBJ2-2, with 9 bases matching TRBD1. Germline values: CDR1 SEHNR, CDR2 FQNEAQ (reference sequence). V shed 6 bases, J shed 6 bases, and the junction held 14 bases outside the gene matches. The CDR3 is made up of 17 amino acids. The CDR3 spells CASRDLRDREVAGELFF. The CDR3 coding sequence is TGTGCCAGCAGGGATCTCCGGGACAGGGAGGTTGCCGGGGAGCTGTTTTTT.

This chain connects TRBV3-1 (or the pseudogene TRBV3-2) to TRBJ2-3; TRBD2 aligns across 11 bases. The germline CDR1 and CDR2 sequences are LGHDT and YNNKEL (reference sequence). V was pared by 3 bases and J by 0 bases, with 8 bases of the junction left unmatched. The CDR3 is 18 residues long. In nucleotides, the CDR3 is TGTGCCAGCAGCCAGCGGGCTAGCGGGAGGACCAGCACAGATACGCAGTATTTT. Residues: CASSQRASGRTSTDTQYF.

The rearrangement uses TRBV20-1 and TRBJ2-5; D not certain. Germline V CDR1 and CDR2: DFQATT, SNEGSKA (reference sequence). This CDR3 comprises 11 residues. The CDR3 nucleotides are TGCAGCGGTTGGAGCCAAGAGACCCAGTACTTC. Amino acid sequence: CSGWSQETQYF.

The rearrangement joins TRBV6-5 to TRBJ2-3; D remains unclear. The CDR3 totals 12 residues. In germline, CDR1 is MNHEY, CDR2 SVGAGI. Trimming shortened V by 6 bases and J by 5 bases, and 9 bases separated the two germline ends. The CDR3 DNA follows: TGTGCCAGCAGCTCTAACCTAGATACGCAGTATTTT. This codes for CASSSNLDTQYF.

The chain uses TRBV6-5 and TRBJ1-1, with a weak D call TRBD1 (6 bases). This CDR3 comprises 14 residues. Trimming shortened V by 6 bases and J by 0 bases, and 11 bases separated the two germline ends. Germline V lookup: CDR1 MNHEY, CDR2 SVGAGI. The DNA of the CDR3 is TGTGCCAGCAGACAGGGAAGTGTGAACACTGAAGCTTTCTTT. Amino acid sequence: CASRQGSVNTEAFF.